The rows below give T cell receptor beta chains drawn from one sample of a study of a mutant IDH1 vaccine in newly diagnosed glioma. The antigens these receptors bind are not known. Libraries were prepared by immunoSEQ multiplex PCR; TCRdb keeps only in-frame clonotypes and omits some of them. The sample lists tens of thousands of clones, about 80% occurring once. This material consisted of PBMCs, taken from a glioma patient whose treatment included an IDH1 peptide vaccine. The receptors come from a man younger than 45 with glioma. The CDR3 runs from the conserved cysteine through the conserved F or W. The order of the fields is D gene, J gene, V gene, CDR3 protein. D genes are given only for firm matches.

d_call: NA
j_call: TRBJ2-1
v_call: TRBV6-1
cdr3_aa: CASRRGDTYNEQFF

d_call: TRBD2
j_call: TRBJ2-2
v_call: TRBV7-9
cdr3_aa: CASSLRLAVKNTGELFF

d_call: TRBD1
j_call: TRBJ1-1
v_call: TRBV19
cdr3_aa: CASSNRDRERFF

d_call: TRBD1
j_call: TRBJ2-7
v_call: TRBV29-1
cdr3_aa: CSVEDRFQGAGEQYF

d_call: NA
j_call: TRBJ1-4
v_call: TRBV2
cdr3_aa: CASRPLDSPNEKLFF

d_call: TRBD1
j_call: TRBJ2-7
v_call: TRBV5-6
cdr3_aa: CASSLIPGQGRMDEQYF

d_call: NA
j_call: TRBJ2-4
v_call: TRBV19
cdr3_aa: CASSIGQAKNIQYF

d_call: NA
j_call: TRBJ1-5
v_call: TRBV30
cdr3_aa: CAWEGGRNQPQHF

d_call: NA
j_call: TRBJ2-1
v_call: TRBV19
cdr3_aa: CASSGTPENEQFF

d_call: TRBD2
j_call: TRBJ2-3
v_call: TRBV2
cdr3_aa: CAGKLAGADTQYF

d_call: TRBD1
j_call: TRBJ2-5
v_call: TRBV6-5
cdr3_aa: CASSYQTGLETQYF

d_call: NA
j_call: TRBJ1-1
v_call: TRBV5-1
cdr3_aa: CASSSDWGVSTEAFF

d_call: NA
j_call: TRBJ1-2
v_call: TRBV4-1
cdr3_aa: CASSHLAGGGLGGYTF

d_call: NA
j_call: TRBJ1-3
v_call: TRBV30
cdr3_aa: CAWRSISGNTIYF

d_call: TRBD1
j_call: TRBJ1-2
v_call: TRBV7-9
cdr3_aa: CASSFRDSDGGYTF

d_call: NA
j_call: TRBJ1-5
v_call: TRBV11-2
cdr3_aa: CASSLGLGNQPQHF

d_call: NA
j_call: TRBJ1-2
v_call: TRBV11-2
cdr3_aa: CASSLTLQGPNYGYTF

d_call: TRBD2
j_call: TRBJ2-2
v_call: TRBV10-3
cdr3_aa: CAIRTSGNTGELFF

d_call: NA
j_call: TRBJ1-1
v_call: TRBV5-8
cdr3_aa: CASSYIDRMNTEAFF

d_call: TRBD2
j_call: TRBJ2-3
v_call: TRBV20-1
cdr3_aa: CSASGGGRRYF

d_call: TRBD1
j_call: TRBJ1-5
v_call: TRBV2
cdr3_aa: CASSDNRDRVGIYGNQPQHF

d_call: NA
j_call: TRBJ1-2
v_call: TRBV6-1
cdr3_aa: CASTLRGINYGYTF

d_call: NA
j_call: TRBJ2-1
v_call: TRBV7-2
cdr3_aa: CASSLGGFYNEQFF

d_call: TRBD2
j_call: TRBJ2-1
v_call: TRBV2
cdr3_aa: CASSLGGGRSSNEQFF

d_call: TRBD2
j_call: TRBJ2-1
v_call: TRBV19
cdr3_aa: CASSQGTSGEQFF

d_call: NA
j_call: TRBJ2-7
v_call: TRBV12-5
cdr3_aa: CASGSSGLPYEQYF

d_call: NA
j_call: TRBJ2-5
v_call: TRBV4-1
cdr3_aa: CASSQVASQGRETQYF

d_call: NA
j_call: TRBJ1-2
v_call: TRBV4-1
cdr3_aa: CASSQDGNGAAGYTF

d_call: NA
j_call: TRBJ2-6
v_call: TRBV7-6
cdr3_aa: CASSSWDTFSGANVLTF

d_call: TRBD1
j_call: TRBJ1-1
v_call: TRBV6-1
cdr3_aa: CASIWTGPNTEAFF

d_call: NA
j_call: TRBJ2-7
v_call: TRBV5-1
cdr3_aa: CASSLGSTSYEQYF

d_call: TRBD1
j_call: TRBJ1-1
v_call: TRBV5-1
cdr3_aa: CASSLGQGWAFF

d_call: NA
j_call: TRBJ1-1
v_call: TRBV19
cdr3_aa: CASSKPGPEAFF

d_call: NA
j_call: TRBJ2-1
v_call: TRBV2
cdr3_aa: CASRSAISNNEQFF

d_call: TRBD2
j_call: TRBJ2-7
v_call: TRBV25-1
cdr3_aa: CASSEWLAGSYEQYF

d_call: TRBD1
j_call: TRBJ1-2
v_call: TRBV6-5
cdr3_aa: CASSTGGDGYTF

d_call: NA
j_call: TRBJ1-1
v_call: TRBV27
cdr3_aa: CASSLGLEAFF

d_call: NA
j_call: TRBJ2-2
v_call: TRBV6-4
cdr3_aa: CASSDRDIGELFF

d_call: TRBD1
j_call: TRBJ1-2
v_call: TRBV4-2
cdr3_aa: CASSETGGAYGYTF

d_call: NA
j_call: TRBJ2-3
v_call: TRBV5-8
cdr3_aa: CASSLGTLGTDTQYF

d_call: TRBD1
j_call: TRBJ2-7
v_call: TRBV6-5
cdr3_aa: CASSRQGGSYEQYF

d_call: NA
j_call: TRBJ1-2
v_call: TRBV29-1
cdr3_aa: CSVEGKLGYTF

d_call: NA
j_call: TRBJ1-3
v_call: TRBV5-1
cdr3_aa: CASSSSGTPSSGNTIYF

d_call: NA
j_call: TRBJ2-7
v_call: TRBV6-1
cdr3_aa: CASSPDYRHTYEQYF

d_call: NA
j_call: TRBJ2-7
v_call: TRBV2
cdr3_aa: CASGLTPAEQYF

d_call: NA
j_call: TRBJ1-1
v_call: TRBV2
cdr3_aa: CASSEAVGTEAFF

d_call: NA
j_call: TRBJ1-2
v_call: TRBV5-1
cdr3_aa: CASSLEPGGSYGYTF

d_call: NA
j_call: TRBJ2-7
v_call: TRBV30
cdr3_aa: CAWSVRWQGSTYEQYF

d_call: NA
j_call: TRBJ2-3
v_call: TRBV5-8
cdr3_aa: CASSWPRGAGADTQYF

d_call: TRBD1
j_call: TRBJ2-5
v_call: TRBV7-6
cdr3_aa: CASTARVPLLIGTGNQETQYF